The 2 T cell receptor beta chains below come from one sample, sequenced in a study of blood T cell repertoires in COVID-19. Measured with immunoSEQ multiplex PCR; TCRdb has only the in-frame clones, and not every one. Of 90,000 to 150,000 clones listed, around 88% were seen once; the top ten hold under 20%. Source material: peripheral blood. These receptors originate from a human donor with acute or convalescent COVID-19. The donor label of this sample is uncertain.

The chain joins TRBV3-1 (or the pseudogene TRBV3-2) to TRBJ2-5; TRBD2 might be the D (5 bases). The length of the CDR3 is 15 residues. The germline V gene has CDR1 LGHDT and CDR2 YNNKEL (reference sequence). Deletions cut 4 bases from V and 5 bases from J, with 17 bases between. CDR3 amino acids: CASSLVAPEVETQYF. CDR3 sequence (DNA): TGTGCCAGCAGCCTAGTAGCGCCCGAGGTGGAGACCCAGTACTTC.

A few counts support this clone. The chain employs TRBV11-2 and TRBJ1-3; D gene unclear. The ends were cut back, 1 base at V and 4 bases at J, with 17 bases in the middle. The CDR3 is 17 residues long. The germline V gene has CDR1 SGHAT and CDR2 FQNNGV. CDR3 region: CASSLVRGSTSGNTIYF. CDR3 sequence (DNA): TGTGCCAGCAGCTTAGTACGAGGCAGCACCAGCGGAAACACCATATATTTT.